The rows below give T cell receptor beta chains drawn from one sample of a study of blood T cell repertoires in COVID-19. The method was immunoSEQ multiplex PCR; TCRdb's version includes in-frame clones alone and lacks a portion of them. The repertoire holds about 210,000 clones, with over 80% as singletons. The sequenced material came from peripheral blood. The receptors were sampled from a man between 60 and 75 years old with COVID-19, enrolled during active disease. Each CDR3 is given with its conserved first and last residue. A D gene is named only where the DNA matches it firmly. The size field is filled for only some rows; it gives once, few, many or a size class.

v_gene	abundance	d_gene	j_gene	CDR3nt	CDR3aa
TRBV2	NA	TRBD1	TRBJ1-1	TGTGCCAGCAGGGGACAGGGTTTGAACACTGAAGCTTTCTTT	CASRGQGLNTEAFF
TRBV5-1	NA	NA	TRBJ1-1	TGCGCCAGCAGCTTGGGACAAATGAACACTGAAGCTTTCTTT	CASSLGQMNTEAFF
TRBV5-4	NA	NA	TRBJ1-6	TGTGCCAGCAGCCTCGCGGAGAGCTCCTATAATTCACCCCTCCACTTT	CASSLAESSYNSPLHF
TRBV3-1/TRBV3-2	NA	TRBD1	TRBJ1-2	TGTGCCAGCAGCCAAGGGACAGGGAGAACCTATGGCTACACCTTC	CASSQGTGRTYGYTF
TRBV18	NA	TRBD2	TRBJ2-3	TGTGCCAGCTCTCTAGCGGCTAGCACAGATACGCAGTATTTT	CASSLAASTDTQYF
TRBV11-2	NA	NA	TRBJ1-5	TGTGCCAGCAGCTTAGATCGGGGCAGGGGCAGGGCCCAGCATTTT	CASSLDRGRGRAQHF
TRBV5-5	NA	TRBD2	TRBJ2-3	TGTGCCAGCACTAGCGGGTACCCAGATACGCAGTATTTT	CASTSGYPDTQYF
TRBV7-9	once	NA	TRBJ1-5	TGTGCCAGCAGCTCGGGACTTCAAAGCAATCAGCCCCAGCATTTT	CASSSGLQSNQPQHF
TRBV2	NA	NA	TRBJ2-1	TGTGCCAGCAGCGTTACGAGGCGGAGTGAGCAGTTCTTC	CASSVTRRSEQFF
TRBV28	NA	TRBD2	TRBJ2-5	TGTGCCAGCAGTTTACCCAGCGGGGGGAGGGAGACCCAGTACTTC	CASSLPSGGRETQYF
TRBV27	NA	NA	TRBJ2-2	TGTGCCAGCAGTTTAGGGCAGGGGTTACCAACCGGGGAGCTGTTTTTT	CASSLGQGLPTGELFF
TRBV4-3	NA	NA	TRBJ1-2	TGCGCCAGCAGCCAAGATTCAGGGCGCGGCTACACCTTC	CASSQDSGRGYTF
TRBV30	NA	NA	TRBJ1-5	TGTGCCTGGAGCAGGGGTTTAGGGCAGCCCCAGCATTTT	CAWSRGLGQPQHF
TRBV29-1	NA	TRBD1	TRBJ2-6	TGCAGCGTCGACAGGGATCCTGGGGCCAACGTCCTGACTTTC	CSVDRDPGANVLTF
TRBV11-2	once	NA	TRBJ2-2	TGTGCCAGCAGCCCGGACAGTATCACCGGGGAGCTGTTTTTT	CASSPDSITGELFF
TRBV18	NA	TRBD1	TRBJ2-5	TGTGCCAGCTCACCGGGACAGGGAAGGGAGACCCAGTACTTC	CASSPGQGRETQYF
TRBV2	NA	NA	TRBJ1-4	TGTGCCAGCAGCCAAGGAGGGGAAAAACTGTTTTTT	CASSQGGEKLFF
TRBV5-8	NA	NA	TRBJ1-2	TGTGCCAGCAGCCGACGTGGACAGATGGACTATGGCTACACCTTC	CASSRRGQMDYGYTF
TRBV15	few	NA	TRBJ1-2	TGTGCCACCAGCAGATTGGACAAACGATGGGGCTACACCTTC	CATSRLDKRWGYTF
TRBV19	NA	TRBD2	TRBJ2-1	TGTGCCAGTAGCCTTCTAGCGGGACCTCCGGAGCAGTTCTTC	CASSLLAGPPEQFF
TRBV4-1	NA	TRBD2	TRBJ2-1	TGCGCCAGCAGCCAGGCGGGAGGCCCCAATGAGCAGTTCTTC	CASSQAGGPNEQFF
TRBV24-1	NA	NA	TRBJ1-1	TGTGCCACCAGTGATTTGGGGGGGAAAAGTGAAGCTTTCTTT	CATSDLGGKSEAFF
TRBV10-3	NA	NA	TRBJ1-2	TGTGCCATCAGTGCAGGTGTCTATGGCTACACCTTC	CAISAGVYGYTF
TRBV27	NA	NA	TRBJ2-6	TGTGCCAGCAGCCCGTCTGTGGCCAACGTCCTGACTTTC	CASSPSVANVLTF
TRBV7-9	NA	NA	TRBJ1-4	TGTGCCAGCAGCTTAGGGACAGATCATGAAAAACTGTTTTTT	CASSLGTDHEKLFF
TRBV7-3	NA	NA	TRBJ2-3	TGTGCCAGCAGCTCACTAGGACAGAACACAGATACGCAGTATTTT	CASSSLGQNTDTQYF
TRBV27	NA	TRBD2	TRBJ2-3	TGTGCCAGCAGTTCATTAGCGGGAGGACAGGATACGCAGTATTTT	CASSSLAGGQDTQYF
TRBV9	once	TRBD1	TRBJ1-1	TGTGCCAGCAGCGGACAGGGCGCAAACACTGAAGCTTTCTTT	CASSGQGANTEAFF
TRBV30	NA	NA	TRBJ1-6	TGTGCCTGGAGTGTACGTGGCTCGGGCAGGGCACCCCTCCACTTT	CAWSVRGSGRAPLHF
TRBV5-4	NA	NA	TRBJ2-1	TGTGCCGCAGGGGACAATGAGCAGTTCTTC	CAAGDNEQFF
TRBV18	NA	TRBD1	TRBJ1-5	TGTGCCAGCTCACGTCTTCAGGGGGGCAATCAGCCCCAGCATTTT	CASSRLQGGNQPQHF
TRBV2	NA	TRBD1	TRBJ1-5	TGTGCCGTAAGACAGGGAAATCAGCCCCAGCATTTT	CAVRQGNQPQHF
TRBV6-4	NA	TRBD1	TRBJ1-2	TGTGCCAGCAGTGCAGACTCCGGGACAGGAGGCTACACCTTC	CASSADSGTGGYTF
TRBV5-1	NA	TRBD1	TRBJ1-2	TGCGCCAGCAGCATGGGACAGGGAGACTATGGCTACACCTTC	CASSMGQGDYGYTF
TRBV6-5	NA	TRBD1	TRBJ1-2	TGTGCCAGCATAATTGACAGGGGGGACTATGGCTACACCTTC	CASIIDRGDYGYTF
TRBV28	NA	TRBD2	TRBJ2-2	TGTGCCAGCAGTCCTCTTCGGACTAGCGGGAAGGGTGTGGCCGGGGAGCTGTTTTTT	CASSPLRTSGKGVAGELFF
TRBV7-9	once	NA	TRBJ2-2	TGTGCCAGCAGCCTTGGACAGAACACCGGGGAGCTGTTTTTT	CASSLGQNTGELFF
TRBV27	NA	NA	TRBJ2-7	TGTGCCAGCAGAAGGACATTTTACGAGCAGTACTTC	CASRRTFYEQYF
TRBV7-9	NA	TRBD1	TRBJ1-4	TGTGCCAGCAGCTCGCTCGGACAGGGGTCGGAAAAACTGTTTTTT	CASSSLGQGSEKLFF
TRBV6-2/TRBV6-3	NA	TRBD1	TRBJ1-2	TGTGCCAGCAGTCAAGGGACAGGGGTTAACTATGGCTACACCTTC	CASSQGTGVNYGYTF
TRBV2	NA	TRBD1	TRBJ1-6	TGTGCCAGCAGTGAAGCTTCAGGGGGATTCTATAATTCACCCCTCCACTTT	CASSEASGGFYNSPLHF
TRBV4-1	NA	TRBD2	TRBJ2-7	TGCGCCAGCAGCAACTCTAGCGGGAGAGGGAGAGAGCAGTACTTC	CASSNSSGRGREQYF
TRBV5-1	NA	NA	TRBJ1-1	TGCGCCAGCAGCCTACAGGGATTTACTGAAGCTTTCTTT	CASSLQGFTEAFF
TRBV7-2	NA	TRBD1	TRBJ2-7	TGTGCCAGCAGCCCGGACAGGGTGAACGAGCAGTACTTC	CASSPDRVNEQYF
TRBV19	NA	TRBD1	TRBJ1-1	TGTGCCAGTAGTAAGAGACAGGGGCCACTAGGGAGAGAAGCTTTCTTT	CASSKRQGPLGREAFF
TRBV6-5	NA	NA	TRBJ1-1	TGTGCCAGCACCAAACGGGAGACTGAAGCTTTCTTT	CASTKRETEAFF
TRBV7-9	NA	NA	TRBJ2-1	TGTGCCAGCGGCCTTGCCCTCAATGAGCAGTTCTTC	CASGLALNEQFF
TRBV4-1	NA	TRBD2	TRBJ2-7	TGCGCCAGCAACCCGAGGATGACTAGCTCATCCTACGAGCAGTACTTC	CASNPRMTSSSYEQYF
TRBV6-1	NA	NA	TRBJ1-1	TGTGCCAGCAGTGAAGCGTTGGGGGCTGTTATTGAAGCTTTCTTT	CASSEALGAVIEAFF
TRBV10-1	NA	TRBD1	TRBJ2-4	TGCGCCGTCAGCATCAGGGGGCAAGCCAAAAACATTCAGTACTTC	CAVSIRGQAKNIQYF
TRBV7-9	NA	NA	TRBJ1-1	TGTGCCAGCAGCTCGCGGCGCCCCGGGGGTACTGAAGCTTTCTTT	CASSSRRPGGTEAFF